These T cell receptor beta chains were read from a single sample in a study of T cell repertoires in cytomegalovirus infection. TCRdb processed the reads anew with MiXCR; each CDR3 protein has one entry. The data contain about 150,000 distinct CDR3 sequences, 20% to 30% of them singletons. Sequenced material: PBMCs. These receptors were taken from a human donor in good health (CMV status not recorded). Some clones in this sample may be carry-over from other donors' samples. Each CDR3 is given with its conserved first and last residue. A D gene is named only where the DNA matches it firmly. Where a row states a size, it is once, few, many or the class of an expanded clone; other rows omit it.

d_call clone_size j_call v_call cdr3_nt cdr3_aa
. few TRBJ1-5 TRBV6-5 TGTGCCAGCAGTTACGGGGGGGCGGGTCAGCCCCAGCATTTT CASSYGGAGQPQHF
TRBD1 few TRBJ1-2 TRBV7-9 TGTGCCAGCAGCTCCACAGGGGATGGCTACACCTTC CASSSTGDGYTF
. few TRBJ2-3 TRBV11-2 TGTGCCAGCAGCTTAGAGAGGGGTAGAATGGCTTATACGCAGTATTTT CASSLERGRMAYTQYF
. . TRBJ1-6 TRBV5-6 TGTGCCAGCAGCTTTCGACTAGGGTCGGATTCACCCCTCCACTTT CASSFRLGSDSPLHF
. few TRBJ2-5 TRBV7-9 TGTGCCAGCAGCTTGACAGCACAAGAGACCCAGTACTTC CASSLTAQETQYF
. . TRBJ2-5 TRBV12-3/TRBV12-4 TGTGCCAGCAGCCAGAATGGGCCCCAAGAGACCCAGTACTTC CASSQNGPQETQYF
. many TRBJ2-7 TRBV7-8 TGTGCCAGCAGCTTAGTTTTTGGGGGAACGGGCGAGCAGTACTTC CASSLVFGGTGEQYF
. . TRBJ1-2 TRBV2 TGTGCCAGCAGGGACTTGGGCTATGGCTACACCTTC CASRDLGYGYTF
. . TRBJ2-7 TRBV7-2 TGTGCCAGCAGCTCGGTCACCGGTCAGGGTCCGGCCGAGCAGTACTTC CASSSVTGQGPAEQYF
. . TRBJ2-1 TRBV6-1 TGTGCCAGCCTCCGGCAACCCGACAATGAGCAGTTCTTC CASLRQPDNEQFF
. . TRBJ2-7 TRBV7-9 TGTGCCAGCAGCCAAGTAGGTAGGAACGAGCAGTACTTC CASSQVGRNEQYF
. . TRBJ2-2 TRBV28 TGTGCCAGCAGCCCTTGGACCGGGGAGCTGTTTTTT CASSPWTGELFF
. . TRBJ2-1 TRBV7-3 TGTGCCAGCAGCCCGGCGCTAACAAGCTCCTACAATGAGCAGTTCTTC CASSPALTSSYNEQFF
TRBD2 many TRBJ2-1 TRBV7-6 TGTGCCACCCCGGGACTAGCGGGAAACAATGAGCAGTTCTTC CATPGLAGNNEQFF
TRBD1 many TRBJ1-5 TRBV28 TGTGCCAGCTTGACAGGGGGCAAGGTTCAGCCCCAGCATTTT CASLTGGKVQPQHF
TRBD2 . TRBJ2-3 TRBV7-9 TGTGCCAGCAGCCTTAGCGGGAGGGCCGAAGCAGATACGCAGTATTTT CASSLSGRAEADTQYF
TRBD1 . TRBJ1-1 TRBV13 TGTGCCAGCAGCTTAGTACACAGGGACAGGAACACTGAAGCTTTCTTT CASSLVHRDRNTEAFF
. many TRBJ1-5 TRBV7-2 TGTGCCAGCAGCTTAAATCGGAATAGCAATCAGCCCCAGCATTTT CASSLNRNSNQPQHF
TRBD2 . TRBJ2-3 TRBV7-2 TGTGCCAGCAGAGGTCTAGCGGGGAGAACAGATACGCAGTATTTT CASRGLAGRTDTQYF
TRBD2 many TRBJ2-1 TRBV7-2 TGTGCCAGCAGCTTCGGCGGGGGACTCTTAAGGAATGAGCAGTTCTTC CASSFGGGLLRNEQFF
TRBD1 . TRBJ2-1 TRBV28 TGTGCCAGCAGCCTACCCGGGACAGTAAACAATGAGCAGTTCTTC CASSLPGTVNNEQFF
. many TRBJ1-1 TRBV7-2 TGTGCCAGCAGCTTAGTCGCGCGGAACACTGAAGCTTTCTTT CASSLVARNTEAFF
TRBD2 many TRBJ2-7 TRBV12-3/TRBV12-4 TGTGCCAGCAGTTTAGGTGCCGTAGCGGGAGGGCTTTCTTACGAGCAGTACTTC CASSLGAVAGGLSYEQYF
TRBD1 many TRBJ1-1 TRBV7-2 TGTGCCAGCAGCTTAGGGGGACAGGGGTTTGGCACTGAAGCTTTCTTT CASSLGGQGFGTEAFF
TRBD2 . TRBJ2-1 TRBV2 TGTGCCAGCAGTGAAAAGGATAGCGGGGTTGGCTACAATGAGCAGTTCTTC CASSEKDSGVGYNEQFF
TRBD2 few TRBJ2-7 TRBV28 TGTGCCAGCGAACCCTCCGGACTTGGCGGGACTAGCGGTTCCTACGAGCAGTACTTC CASEPSGLGGTSGSYEQYF
TRBD2 many TRBJ2-1 TRBV11-3 TGTGCCAGCAGCCCCTTGACTAGCGGGGAGAACAATGAGCAGTTCTTC CASSPLTSGENNEQFF
. many TRBJ1-2 TRBV7-8 TGTGCCAGCAGCTCCCCGGACACGGTTGATGGCTACACCTTC CASSSPDTVDGYTF
TRBD1 . TRBJ1-6 TRBV7-6 TGTGCTAGCAGGTCCTGGTCCGGGACAGGGGGTCCACCCCTCCACTTT CASRSWSGTGGPPLHF
. few TRBJ1-6 TRBV4-2 TGTGCCAGCAGACAGCCTGACAGTAATTCACCCCTCCACTTT CASRQPDSNSPLHF
TRBD1 . TRBJ2-7 TRBV28 TGTGCCAGCAGTTTCGGGACCGGGACAGGGCCGACCTACGAGCAGTACTTC CASSFGTGTGPTYEQYF
TRBD2 many TRBJ2-1 TRBV7-8 TGTGCCAGCCGCACCGGCCTCGGGGGGTATGAGCAGTTCTTC CASRTGLGGYEQFF
. many TRBJ1-2 TRBV28 TGTGCCAGCAGTTTACCACGATTGTATGGCTACACCTTC CASSLPRLYGYTF
. few TRBJ2-4 TRBV28 TGTGCCAGCAGTTTGGGAACGGTACTAGCCAAAAACATTCAGTACTTC CASSLGTVLAKNIQYF
TRBD1 few TRBJ2-3 TRBV20-1 TGCAGTGCTCCGCGGACAGGGGGCAATACGCAGTATTTT CSAPRTGGNTQYF
. . TRBJ1-1 TRBV23-1 TGCGCCAGCAGTCACCCGCCAACAGGGACTTTGAACACTGAAGCTTTCTTT CASSHPPTGTLNTEAFF
. . TRBJ1-6 TRBV28 TGTGCCAGCAGTTTTAATATCGGGGGGGGTTCACCCCTCCACTTT CASSFNIGGGSPLHF